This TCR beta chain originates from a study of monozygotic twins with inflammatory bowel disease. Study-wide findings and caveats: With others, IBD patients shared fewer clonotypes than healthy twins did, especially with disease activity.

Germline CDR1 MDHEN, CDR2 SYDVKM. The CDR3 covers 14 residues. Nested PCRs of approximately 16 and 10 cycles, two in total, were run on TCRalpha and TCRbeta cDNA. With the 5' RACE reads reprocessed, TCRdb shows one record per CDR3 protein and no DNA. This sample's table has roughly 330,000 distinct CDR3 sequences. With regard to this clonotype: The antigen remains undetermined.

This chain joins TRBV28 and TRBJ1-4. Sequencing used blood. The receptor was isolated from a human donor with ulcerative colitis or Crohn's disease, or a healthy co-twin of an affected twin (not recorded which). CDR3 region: CASATPNNNEKLFF.